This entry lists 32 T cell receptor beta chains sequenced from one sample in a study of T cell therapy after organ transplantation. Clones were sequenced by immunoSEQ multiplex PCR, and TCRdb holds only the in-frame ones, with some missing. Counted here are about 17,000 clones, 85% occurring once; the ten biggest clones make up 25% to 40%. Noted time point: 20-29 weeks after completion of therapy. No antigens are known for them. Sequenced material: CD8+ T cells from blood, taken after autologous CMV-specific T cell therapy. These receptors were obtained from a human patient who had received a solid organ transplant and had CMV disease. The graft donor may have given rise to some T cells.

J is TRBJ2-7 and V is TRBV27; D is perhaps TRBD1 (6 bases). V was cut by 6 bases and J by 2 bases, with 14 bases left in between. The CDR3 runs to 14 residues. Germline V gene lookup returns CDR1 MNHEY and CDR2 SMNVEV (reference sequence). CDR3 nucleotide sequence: TGTGCCAGCAGCATTACAGGGTCCCCCTACGAGCAGTACTTC. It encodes CASSITGSPYEQYF.

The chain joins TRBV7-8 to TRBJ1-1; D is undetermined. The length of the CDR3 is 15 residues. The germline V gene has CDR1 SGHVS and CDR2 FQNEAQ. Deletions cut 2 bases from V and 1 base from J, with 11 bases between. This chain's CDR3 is CASSLYIPGNTEAFF. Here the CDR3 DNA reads TGTGCCAGCAGCTTATATATCCCGGGGAACACTGAAGCTTTCTTT.

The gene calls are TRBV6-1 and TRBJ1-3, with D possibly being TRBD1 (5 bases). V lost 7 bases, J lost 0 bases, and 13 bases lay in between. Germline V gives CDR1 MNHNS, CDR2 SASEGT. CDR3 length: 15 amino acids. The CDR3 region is CASTEGRHSGNTIYF. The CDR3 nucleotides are TGTGCCAGCACCGAGGGGCGACACTCTGGAAACACCATATATTTT.

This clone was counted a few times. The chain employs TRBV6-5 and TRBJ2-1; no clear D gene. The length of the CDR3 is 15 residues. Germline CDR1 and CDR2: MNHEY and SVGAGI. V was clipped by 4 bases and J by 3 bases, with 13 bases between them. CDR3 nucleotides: TGTGCCAGCAGTTTGGGCAGGAATATCTACAATGAGCAGTTCTTC. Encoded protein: CASSLGRNIYNEQFF.

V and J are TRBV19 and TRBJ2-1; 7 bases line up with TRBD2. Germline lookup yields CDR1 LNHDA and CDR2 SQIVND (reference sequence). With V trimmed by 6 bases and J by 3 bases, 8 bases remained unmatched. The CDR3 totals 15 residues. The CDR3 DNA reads TGTGCCAGTAGCCTTAGCGGGTCACGCTACAATGAGCAGTTCTTC. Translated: CASSLSGSRYNEQFF. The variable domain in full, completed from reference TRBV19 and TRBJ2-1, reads DGGITQSPKYLFRKEGQNVTLSCEQNLNHDAMYWYRQDPGQGLRLIYYSQIVNDFQKGDIAEGYSVSREKKESFPLTVTSAQKNPTAFYLCASSLSGSRYNEQFFGPGTRLTVL.

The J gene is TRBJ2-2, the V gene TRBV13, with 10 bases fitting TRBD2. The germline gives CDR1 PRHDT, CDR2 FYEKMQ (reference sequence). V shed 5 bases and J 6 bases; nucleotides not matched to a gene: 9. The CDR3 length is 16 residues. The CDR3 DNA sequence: TGTGCCAGCAGCCCCCGCGGCAGCGGGGGGGCCGGGGAGCTGTTTTTT. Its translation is CASSPRGSGGAGELFF.

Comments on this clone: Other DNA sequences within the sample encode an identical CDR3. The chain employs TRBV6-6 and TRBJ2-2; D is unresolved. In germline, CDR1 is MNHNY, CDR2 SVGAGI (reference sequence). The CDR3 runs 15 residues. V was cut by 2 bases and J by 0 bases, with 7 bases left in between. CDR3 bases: TGTGCCAGCAGTTACGACGGAACGAACACCGGGGAGCTGTTTTTT. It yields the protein CASSYDGTNTGELFF.

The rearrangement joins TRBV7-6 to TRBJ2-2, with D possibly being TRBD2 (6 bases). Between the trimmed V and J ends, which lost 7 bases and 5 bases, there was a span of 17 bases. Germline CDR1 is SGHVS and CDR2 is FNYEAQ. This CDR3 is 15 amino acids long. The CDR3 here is CASTFRPGVTGELFF. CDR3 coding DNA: TGTGCCAGCACCTTTCGTCCGGGAGTGACCGGGGAGCTGTTTTTT.

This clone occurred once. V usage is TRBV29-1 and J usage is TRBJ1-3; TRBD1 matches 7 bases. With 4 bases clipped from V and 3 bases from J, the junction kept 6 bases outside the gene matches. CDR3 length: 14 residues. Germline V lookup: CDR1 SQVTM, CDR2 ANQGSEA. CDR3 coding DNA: TGCAGCGTTGGTCCCAGACAGGGTGGAAACACCATATATTTT. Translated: CSVGPRQGGNTIYF.

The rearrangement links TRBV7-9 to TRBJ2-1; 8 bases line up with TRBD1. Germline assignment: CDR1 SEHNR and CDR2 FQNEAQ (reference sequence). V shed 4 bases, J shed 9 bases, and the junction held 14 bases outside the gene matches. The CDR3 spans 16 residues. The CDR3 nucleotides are TGTGCCAGCAGCTCCATAGAAGGACAGGGAATCCTTGAGCAGTTCTTC. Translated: CASSSIEGQGILEQFF.

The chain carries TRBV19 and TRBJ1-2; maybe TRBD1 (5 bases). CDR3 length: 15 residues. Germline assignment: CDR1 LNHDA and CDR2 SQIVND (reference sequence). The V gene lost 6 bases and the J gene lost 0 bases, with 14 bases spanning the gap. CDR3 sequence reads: CASSRRDRTNYGYTF. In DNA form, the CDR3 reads TGTGCCAGTAGCCGAAGGGACCGAACTAACTATGGCTACACCTTC.

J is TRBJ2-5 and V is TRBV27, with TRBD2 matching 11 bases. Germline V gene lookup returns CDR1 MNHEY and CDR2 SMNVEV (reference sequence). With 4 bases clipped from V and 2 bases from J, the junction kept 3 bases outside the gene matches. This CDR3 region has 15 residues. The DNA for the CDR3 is TGTGCCAGCAGTTCGGGACTAGCGGATCAAGAGACCCAGTACTTC. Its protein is CASSSGLADQETQYF.

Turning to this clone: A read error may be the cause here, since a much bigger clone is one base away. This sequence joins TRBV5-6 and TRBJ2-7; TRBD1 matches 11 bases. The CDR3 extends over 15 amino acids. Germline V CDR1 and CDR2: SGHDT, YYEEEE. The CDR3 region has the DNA TGTGCCCGCAGCTGGGGGGGACAGGGGGTTTTTGAGCAGTACTTC. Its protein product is CARSWGGQGVFEQYF.

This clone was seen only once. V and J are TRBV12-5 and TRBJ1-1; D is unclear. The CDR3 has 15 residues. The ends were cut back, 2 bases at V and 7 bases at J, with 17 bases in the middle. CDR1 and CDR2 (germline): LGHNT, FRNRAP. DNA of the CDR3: TGTGCTAGTGGTTTGTGGGAGACGGCAGGAGGTGAAGCTTTCTTT. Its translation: CASGLWETAGGEAFF.

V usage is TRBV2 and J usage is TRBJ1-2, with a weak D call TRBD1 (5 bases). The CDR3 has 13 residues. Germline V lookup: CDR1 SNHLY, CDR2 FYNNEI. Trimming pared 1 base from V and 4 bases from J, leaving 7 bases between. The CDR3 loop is CASSEEGFYGYTF. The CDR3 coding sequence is TGTGCCAGCAGTGAAGAGGGGTTCTATGGCTACACCTTC.

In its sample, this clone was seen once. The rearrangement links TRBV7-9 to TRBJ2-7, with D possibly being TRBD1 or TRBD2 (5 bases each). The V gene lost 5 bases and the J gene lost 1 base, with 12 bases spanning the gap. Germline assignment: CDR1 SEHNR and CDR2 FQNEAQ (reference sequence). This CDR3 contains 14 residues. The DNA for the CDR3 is TGTGCCAGCAGCGAGGATGGGGGTTCCTACGAGCAGTACTTC. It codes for CASSEDGGSYEQYF.

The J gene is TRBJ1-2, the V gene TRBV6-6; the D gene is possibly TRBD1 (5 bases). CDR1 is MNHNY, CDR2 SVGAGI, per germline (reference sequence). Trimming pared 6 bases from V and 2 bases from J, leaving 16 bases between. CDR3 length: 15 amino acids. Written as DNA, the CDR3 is TGTGCCAGCAGCCCTGACATAGGGGTAAACTATGGCTACACCTTC. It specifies CASSPDIGVNYGYTF.

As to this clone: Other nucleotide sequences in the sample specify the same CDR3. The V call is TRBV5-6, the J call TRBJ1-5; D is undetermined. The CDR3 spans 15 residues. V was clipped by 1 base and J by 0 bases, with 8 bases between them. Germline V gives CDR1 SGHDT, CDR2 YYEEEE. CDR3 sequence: CASSLQGYSNQPQHF. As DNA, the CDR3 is TGTGCCAGCAGCTTGCAAGGTTATAGCAATCAGCCCCAGCATTTT.

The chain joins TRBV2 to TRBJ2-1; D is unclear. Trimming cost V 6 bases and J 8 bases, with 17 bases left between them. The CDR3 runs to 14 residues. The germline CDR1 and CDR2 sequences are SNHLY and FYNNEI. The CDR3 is CASRRWVGHDEQFF. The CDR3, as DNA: TGTGCCAGCAGGCGGTGGGTGGGTCACGATGAGCAGTTCTTC.

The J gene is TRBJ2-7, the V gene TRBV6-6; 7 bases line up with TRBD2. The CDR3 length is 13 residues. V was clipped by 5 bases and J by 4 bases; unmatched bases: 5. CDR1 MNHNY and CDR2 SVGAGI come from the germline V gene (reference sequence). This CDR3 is CASSTQRGYEQYF. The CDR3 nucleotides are TGTGCCAGCAGTACCCAGCGGGGTTACGAGCAGTACTTC.

As DNA, the CDR3 is TGCGCCAGCAGCTTGGCCCAGGGAGCCCGGGGGACCCAGTACTTC. Protein: CASSLAQGARGTQYF. The chain is built from TRBV5-1 and TRBJ2-5; D assignment may be TRBD1 or TRBD2 (5 bases each). The CDR3 extends over 15 amino acids. Germline V CDR1 and CDR2: SGHRS, YFSETQ. The germline V and J ends were trimmed by 0 bases and 7 bases, with 16 bases remaining between them.

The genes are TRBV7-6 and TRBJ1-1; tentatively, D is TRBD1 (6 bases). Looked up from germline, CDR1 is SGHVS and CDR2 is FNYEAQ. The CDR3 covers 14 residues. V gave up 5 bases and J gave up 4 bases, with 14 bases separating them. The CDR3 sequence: CASSPEGGLTEAFF. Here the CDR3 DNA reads TGTGCCAGCAGCCCCGAAGGGGGGCTCACTGAAGCTTTCTTT. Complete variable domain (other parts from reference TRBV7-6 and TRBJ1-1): GAGVSQSPRYKVTKRGQDVALRCDPISGHVSLYWYRQALGQGPEFLTYFNYEAQQDKSGLPNDRFSAERPEGSISTLTIQRTEQRDSAMYRCASSPEGGLTEAFFGQGTRLTVV.

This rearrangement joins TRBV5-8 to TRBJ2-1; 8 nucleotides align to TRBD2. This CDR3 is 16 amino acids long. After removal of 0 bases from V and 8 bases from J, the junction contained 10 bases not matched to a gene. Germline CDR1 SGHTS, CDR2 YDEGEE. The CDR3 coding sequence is TGTGCCAGCAGCTTGGCCGTGGCTAGCGGGTTCGATGAGCAGTTCTTC. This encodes CASSLAVASGFDEQFF.

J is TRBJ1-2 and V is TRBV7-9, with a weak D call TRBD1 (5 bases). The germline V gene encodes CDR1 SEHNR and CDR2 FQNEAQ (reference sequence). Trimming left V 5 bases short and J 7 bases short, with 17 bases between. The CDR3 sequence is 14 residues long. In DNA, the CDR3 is TGTGCCAGCAGCCGAGAAGGGGTGAGCCCTGGCTACACCTTC. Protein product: CASSREGVSPGYTF.

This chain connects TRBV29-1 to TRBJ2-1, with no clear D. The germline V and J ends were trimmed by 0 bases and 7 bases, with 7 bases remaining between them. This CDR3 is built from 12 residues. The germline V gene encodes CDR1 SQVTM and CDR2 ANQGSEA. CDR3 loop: CSVEDRANEQFF. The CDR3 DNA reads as TGCAGCGTTGAAGATCGGGCGAATGAGCAGTTCTTC.

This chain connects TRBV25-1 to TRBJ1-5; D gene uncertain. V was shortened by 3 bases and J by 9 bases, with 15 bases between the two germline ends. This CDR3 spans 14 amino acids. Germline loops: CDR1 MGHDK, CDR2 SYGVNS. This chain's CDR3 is CASSDSGRATPQHF. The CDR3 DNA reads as TGTGCCAGCAGTGACTCCGGGCGGGCGACGCCCCAGCATTTT.

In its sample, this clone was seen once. The CDR3 bases are TGCGCCAGCAGCCCGAGGGTTGGCGGGGAGCTGTTTTTT. Protein sequence: CASSPRVGGELFF. This rearrangement joins TRBV4-1 to TRBJ2-2, with D possibly TRBD2 on 5 matching bases. Deletions cut 4 bases from V and 7 bases from J, with 10 bases between. Germline assignment: CDR1 MGHRA and CDR2 YSYEKL. The CDR3 runs 13 residues.

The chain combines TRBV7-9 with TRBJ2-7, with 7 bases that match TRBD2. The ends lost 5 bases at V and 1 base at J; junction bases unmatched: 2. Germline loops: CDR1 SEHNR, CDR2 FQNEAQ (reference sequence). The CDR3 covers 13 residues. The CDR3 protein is CASSGGLSYEQYF. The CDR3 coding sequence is TGTGCCAGCAGCGGGGGACTATCCTACGAGCAGTACTTC. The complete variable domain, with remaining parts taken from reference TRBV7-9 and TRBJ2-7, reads DTGVSQNPRHKITKRGQNVTFRCDPISEHNRLYWYRQTLGQGPEFLTYFQNEAQLEKSRLLSDRFSAERPKGSFSTLEIQRTEQGDSAMYLCASSGGLSYEQYFGPGTRLTVT.

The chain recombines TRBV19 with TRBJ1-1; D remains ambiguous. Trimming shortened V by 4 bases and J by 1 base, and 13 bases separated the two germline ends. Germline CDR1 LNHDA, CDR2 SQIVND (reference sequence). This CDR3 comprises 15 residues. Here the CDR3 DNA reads TGTGCCAGTAGTAGTCCAGACATTACGAACACTGAAGCTTTCTTT. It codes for CASSSPDITNTEAFF.

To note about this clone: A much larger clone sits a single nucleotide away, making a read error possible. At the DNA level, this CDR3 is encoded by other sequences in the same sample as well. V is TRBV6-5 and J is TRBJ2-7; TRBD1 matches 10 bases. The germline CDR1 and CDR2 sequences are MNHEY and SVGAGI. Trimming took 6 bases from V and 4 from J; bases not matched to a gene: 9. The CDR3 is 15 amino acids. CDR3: CASRKGQGVGYEQYF. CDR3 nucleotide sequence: TGTGCCAGCAGGAAAGGACAGGGGGTCGGTTACGAGCAGTACTTC.

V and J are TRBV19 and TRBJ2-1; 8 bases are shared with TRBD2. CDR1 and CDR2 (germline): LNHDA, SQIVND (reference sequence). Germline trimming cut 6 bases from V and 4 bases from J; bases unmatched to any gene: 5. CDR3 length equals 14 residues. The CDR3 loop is CASSHGTSYNEQFF. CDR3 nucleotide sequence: TGTGCCAGTAGCCACGGGACTAGTTACAATGAGCAGTTCTTC.

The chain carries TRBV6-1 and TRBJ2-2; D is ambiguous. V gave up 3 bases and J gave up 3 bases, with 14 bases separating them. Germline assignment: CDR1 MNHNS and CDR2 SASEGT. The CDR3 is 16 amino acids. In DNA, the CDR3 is TGTGCCAGCAGTGACACACCAGAGAGGCACACCGGGGAGCTGTTTTTT. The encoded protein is CASSDTPERHTGELFF.